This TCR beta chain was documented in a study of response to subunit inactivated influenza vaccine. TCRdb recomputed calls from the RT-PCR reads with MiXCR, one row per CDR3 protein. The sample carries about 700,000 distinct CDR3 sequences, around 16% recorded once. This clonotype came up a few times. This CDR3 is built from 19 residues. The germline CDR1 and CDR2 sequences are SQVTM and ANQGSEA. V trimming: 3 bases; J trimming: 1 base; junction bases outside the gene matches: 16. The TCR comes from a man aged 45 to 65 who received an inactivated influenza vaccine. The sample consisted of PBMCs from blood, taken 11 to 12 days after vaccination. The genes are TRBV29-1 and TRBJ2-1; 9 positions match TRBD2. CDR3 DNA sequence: TGCAGCGTTGACGAGAGGCTAGCGGGATTTTCGGAGTCCTACAATGAGCAGTTCTTC. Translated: CSVDERLAGFSESYNEQFF.